The 15 T cell receptor beta chains listed next were all sequenced from one sample in a study of neurological immune-mediated disorders. TCRdb passed the 5' RACE reads through MiXCR, listing each CDR3 protein once. The profile shows roughly 14,000 distinct CDR3 sequences, 8.5% to 12% of them singletons. The sequenced material came from PBMCs. The receptors derive from a woman aged 40 to 49 in good health.

At least ten counts were recorded for this clonotype. This chain links TRBV15 with TRBJ2-5, with D possibly TRBD1 on 5 matching bases. Germline lookup yields CDR1 LNHNV and CDR2 YYDKDF (reference sequence). The V end was cut by 1 base, the J end by 7 bases, with 10 bases between. The CDR3 has 13 amino acids. The CDR3 nucleotides are TGTGCCACCAGCAGAGGCCTCACAGGGACCCAGTACTTC. It encodes CATSRGLTGTQYF.

This clonotype was counted many times. The genes are TRBV5-1 and TRBJ1-4; D is undetermined. Germline V gene sequence: CDR1 SGHRS, CDR2 YFSETQ. The CDR3 covers 14 residues. V shed 10 bases and J shed 4 bases, with 17 bases lying between them. The CDR3 is CASDPSNLNEKLFF. For the CDR3, the DNA is TGCGCCTCCGACCCGAGTAACCTTAATGAAAAACTGTTTTTT.

This clonotype showed up many times. The chain joins TRBV4-1 to TRBJ2-2, with D perhaps TRBD2 (7 bases). The CDR3 contains 12 residues. The germline V and J ends were trimmed by 8 bases and 8 bases, with 12 bases remaining between them. The V gene's germline CDR1 is MGHRA and CDR2 YSYEKL. CDR3 protein: CASSGGQGELFF. The CDR3 region has the DNA TGCGCCAGCTCCGGGGGGCAGGGGGAGCTGTTTTTT.

The sample holds many counts of this clonotype. The genes are TRBV7-8 and TRBJ1-1; 10 bases align to TRBD1. This CDR3 contains 18 residues. CDR1 is SGHVS and CDR2 is FQNEAQ in the germline V gene. With V trimmed by 0 bases and J by 4 bases, 11 bases remained unmatched. The CDR3 loop reads CASSLASRKGQGLTEAFF. CDR3 sequence (DNA): TGTGCCAGCAGCTTAGCTAGTAGAAAGGGACAGGGGCTCACTGAAGCTTTCTTT.

This clonotype was counted at least ten times. The V gene is TRBV12-3 or TRBV12-4, the J gene TRBJ2-1; D gene uncertain. The CDR3 runs to 16 residues. V was shortened by 6 bases and J by 0 bases, with 15 bases between the two germline ends. In DNA form, the CDR3 reads TGTGCCAGCAGCCGACTTGCGCGGAGCTCCTACAATGAGCAGTTCTTC. It codes for CASSRLARSSYNEQFF.

At least ten counts were recorded for this clonotype. This chain connects TRBV19 to TRBJ2-2; tentatively, D is TRBD2 (5 bases). CDR1 is LNHDA and CDR2 is SQIVND in the germline V gene (reference sequence). This CDR3 has 17 amino acids. V was clipped by 4 bases and J by 2 bases, with 17 bases between them. The CDR3 reads CASSTLLTSANTGELFF. CDR3 coding DNA: TGTGCCAGTAGTACGCTCCTCACTAGTGCCAACACCGGGGAGCTGTTTTTT.

This clonotype was counted at least ten times. CDR3 nucleotide sequence: TGTGCCAGCTCACCGACCGCATCCACTGAAGCTTTCTTT. Amino acids: CASSPTASTEAFF. V gene TRBV18 combines with J gene TRBJ1-1; no firm D call. The ends were cut back, 3 bases at V and 4 bases at J, with 9 bases in the middle. Germline V gives CDR1 KGHSH, CDR2 LQKENI. The CDR3 runs to 13 residues.

This clonotype has ten or more counts. The rearrangement links TRBV5-1 to TRBJ2-2, with D perhaps matching TRBD1 (5 bases). CDR1 and CDR2 from the germline V gene are SGHRS and YFSETQ. The CDR3 has 15 residues. V lost 0 bases and J 4 bases, leaving 10 bases between the germline ends. Written as DNA, the CDR3 is TGCGCCAGCAGCTTGGGCCAGGGTAGCACCGGGGAGCTGTTTTTT. Protein product: CASSLGQGSTGELFF.

In its sample, this clonotype is medium-sized. The chain has TRBV28 and TRBJ1-5, with D uncertain. V lost 2 bases and J lost 0, with 11 bases in between. This CDR3 comprises 16 residues. Looked up from germline, CDR1 is MDHEN and CDR2 is SYDVKM. CDR3 protein: CASSLGRLNSNQPQHF. The CDR3 DNA is TGTGCCAGCAGTTTAGGGAGACTAAATAGCAATCAGCCCCAGCATTTT.

There are a few counts of this clonotype. This chain connects TRBV5-8 to TRBJ1-2; TRBD1 matches at 11 bases. The CDR3 has 21 residues. Germline lookup yields CDR1 SGHTS and CDR2 YDEGEE. J was trimmed by 3 bases and V by 1 base; bases with no gene match: 20. This CDR3 reads CASSLYISWKDRGPPDYGYTF. CDR3 nucleotides: TGTGCCAGCAGCTTGTATATCTCTTGGAAGGACAGGGGGCCCCCGGACTATGGCTACACCTTC.

Many counts were recorded for this clonotype. CDR3 amino acids: CSARPAPVSGGDTQYF. The CDR3, as DNA: TGCAGTGCTAGACCCGCCCCCGTCTCTGGTGGGGATACGCAGTATTTT. The chain is built from TRBV20-1 and TRBJ2-3, with D hard to call. Looked up from germline, CDR1 is DFQATT and CDR2 is SNEGSKA (reference sequence). V was shortened by 2 bases and J by 6 bases, with 21 bases between the two germline ends. The CDR3 consists of 16 residues.

This clonotype was counted many times. V usage is TRBV16 and J usage is TRBJ1-1, with D maybe TRBD1 (5 bases). V shed 2 bases and J shed 3 bases, with 13 bases lying between them. The germline V gene encodes CDR1 KGHSY and CDR2 FQNENV. The length of the CDR3 is 15 residues. CDR3 bases: TGTGCCAGCAGCCAAAGATGGGGCCAGCACACTGAAGCTTTCTTT. It yields the protein CASSQRWGQHTEAFF.

This clonotype was recorded many times. This sequence joins TRBV18 and TRBJ1-3; D is unclear. The germline V and J ends were trimmed by 2 bases and 1 base, with 6 bases remaining between them. This CDR3 contains 14 residues. CDR1 is KGHSH and CDR2 is LQKENI in the germline V gene. CDR3 nucleotide sequence: TGTGCCAGCTCACCATCGGATTCTGGAAACACCATATATTTT. Translating gives CASSPSDSGNTIYF.

This clonotype has at least ten counts. The chain combines TRBV20-1 with TRBJ1-6; D is perhaps TRBD1 (5 bases). The ends were cut back, 6 bases at V and 7 bases at J, with 19 bases in the middle. Looked up from germline, CDR1 is DFQATT and CDR2 is SNEGSKA (reference sequence). The length of the CDR3 is 15 residues. The CDR3 coding sequence is TGCAGTGCCATGAGCGGGGGTTTTGGGAATTCACCCCTCCACTTT. This encodes CSAMSGGFGNSPLHF.

The V call is TRBV7-6, the J call TRBJ2-7; D is perhaps TRBD1 (6 bases). Looked up from germline, CDR1 is SGHVS and CDR2 is FNYEAQ. CDR3 length: 13 residues. V was pared by 5 bases and J by 4 bases, with 12 bases between. The CDR3 sequence: CASSDQTGYEQYF. The CDR3 DNA is TGTGCCAGCAGCGACCAAACAGGGTACGAGCAGTACTTC.